These T cell receptor beta chains were read from a single sample in a study of early stage breast cancer tumors. The data were produced by immunoSEQ multiplex PCR, yet TCRdb's version contains in-frame clones alone and is incomplete. The data show more than 5,000 clones, roughly 70% seen once. The sample taken for sequencing was breast tumor tissue. The receptors stem from a person between 55 and 69 years old with breast cancer. The CDR3 runs from the conserved cysteine through the conserved F or W. A D gene is named only where the DNA matches it firmly. A row's size may be missing; if present it is once, few, many or a size class.

TRBV2	TRBJ1-1	once	TRBD1	TGTGCCAGCAGTGAACCGTCCTGGACAGGGGGCGAGGCTTTCTTT	CASSEPSWTGGEAFF
TRBV5-6	TRBJ2-7	-	TRBD2	TGTGCCAGCAGCTCGACTAGCGGGATGAACTACGAGCAGTACTTC	CASSSTSGMNYEQYF
TRBV6-1	TRBJ2-4	-	TRBD2	TGTGCCAGCAGTGAACGGGGGGGGAACATTCAGTACTTC	CASSERGGNIQYF
TRBV29-1	TRBJ1-1	-	-	TGCAGCGTCGGGGGTCCTGAAGCTTTCTTT	CSVGGPEAFF
TRBV19	TRBJ1-4	few	-	TGTGCCAGTAGTAGGTGGGCCAAAGCGACTAATGAAAAACTGTTTTTT	CASSRWAKATNEKLFF
TRBV4-1	TRBJ2-3	-	TRBD2	TGCGCCAGCGGTCGTAGCGCGGGGGGGCGGGGAGATACGCAGTATTTT	CASGRSAGGRGDTQYF
TRBV19	TRBJ1-4	-	-	TGTGCCAGTAGTATTTTTGCAGAAAAACTGTTTTTT	CASSIFAEKLFF
TRBV9	TRBJ2-3	-	-	TGTGCCAGCAGCGCCCGGGACACTTCCACAGATACGCAGTATTTT	CASSARDTSTDTQYF
TRBV10-3	TRBJ2-3	-	TRBD2	TGTGCCATCAGTGAGACGGCTAGCGGGGGTAATACGCAGTATTTT	CAISETASGGNTQYF
TRBV5-8	TRBJ2-2	-	-	TGTGCCAGCAGCCCGGGACCGCTGGGGGCCGGGGAGCTGTTTTTT	CASSPGPLGAGELFF
TRBV28	TRBJ1-2	-	TRBD1	TGTGCCAGCAGTTTTGAGCCGGCAGGGGGCCGCCCAAGCGGCTACACCTTC	CASSFEPAGGRPSGYTF
TRBV7-2	TRBJ2-7	-	-	TGTGCCAGCAGCTTCCAAAGGGGCTCCTACGAGCAGTACTTC	CASSFQRGSYEQYF
TRBV7-9	TRBJ2-7	few	TRBD2	TGTGCCAGCAGCATTAGCGGGCAGCCCTACGAGCAGTACTTC	CASSISGQPYEQYF
TRBV5-6	TRBJ2-7	-	-	TGTGCCAGCAGCTTGGGGGGGGGCGCCCCCTACGAGCAGTACTTC	CASSLGGGAPYEQYF
TRBV11-2	TRBJ2-4	-	-	TGTGCCAGCAGCAGGGTTTCCCTCGGAAACATTCAGTACTTC	CASSRVSLGNIQYF
TRBV19	TRBJ2-3	once	-	TGTGCCAGTAGTACTCGAACGTCACCAGATACGCAGTATTTT	CASSTRTSPDTQYF
TRBV6-1	TRBJ2-7	few	-	TGTGCCAGCAGTGAAGGTCCTGAATACGAGCAGTACTTC	CASSEGPEYEQYF
TRBV5-1	TRBJ2-3	-	TRBD2	TGCGCCAGCAGCTTGGAACCTAGCGGGGGCCCCACAGATACGCAGTATTTT	CASSLEPSGGPTDTQYF
TRBV28	TRBJ1-2	-	-	TGTGCCAGCAGTCGGTTGGACACGGGGGACTACACCTTC	CASSRLDTGDYTF
TRBV29-1	TRBJ2-5	-	-	TGCAGCGTTAGGACTGGACAAGAGACCCAGTACTTC	CSVRTGQETQYF
TRBV28	TRBJ2-5	-	TRBD1	TGTGCCAGCAGTATGTCCGGGACAGGGGGGAGAGAGACCCAGTACTTC	CASSMSGTGGRETQYF
TRBV25-1	TRBJ1-6	-	-	TGTGCCAGCAAAGGTTCATCAGGTTCACCCCTCCACTTT	CASKGSSGSPLHF
TRBV5-4	TRBJ2-7	once	TRBD2	TGTGCCAGCAGCTGGGGGACTAGCGGGGTCTACGAGCAGTACTTC	CASSWGTSGVYEQYF
TRBV25-1	TRBJ1-1	-	-	TGTGCCAGCACTCTGGGGCTAGGGAACACTGAAGCTTTCTTT	CASTLGLGNTEAFF
TRBV25-1	TRBJ2-5	-	-	TGTGCCAGCAGCGGGAGCTTTTTAGAGACCCAGTACTTC	CASSGSFLETQYF
TRBV6-5	TRBJ2-7	-	-	TGTGCCAGCAGTTACTTGCGGGGGCCCGACTACGAGCAGTACTTC	CASSYLRGPDYEQYF
TRBV30	TRBJ1-5	few	TRBD1	TGTGCCTGGGGACAGGAGAGGGGTATGGGCAATCAGCCCCAGCATTTT	CAWGQERGMGNQPQHF
TRBV27	TRBJ2-3	-	-	TGTGCCAGCAGCCGAGACACAGATACGCAGTATTTT	CASSRDTDTQYF
TRBV7-3	TRBJ2-1	-	-	TGTGCCAGCAGCCCCCAGGGGTCCTACAATGAGCAGTTCTTC	CASSPQGSYNEQFF
TRBV30	TRBJ1-4	-	-	TGTGCCTGGAGCGGGACTCCGGGGGATGAAAAACTGTTTTTT	CAWSGTPGDEKLFF
TRBV2	TRBJ2-1	-	TRBD2	TGTGCCAGCAGTGACCAGCGGGAGGTCAATGAGCAGTTCTTC	CASSDQREVNEQFF
TRBV7-2	TRBJ1-4	few	-	TGTGCCAGCAGCCCTACTGTGGACTTAGCGCGCACTAATGAAAAACTGTTTTTT	CASSPTVDLARTNEKLFF
TRBV6-4	TRBJ2-1	-	TRBD2	TGTGCCAGCAGTGACAATGGCGGGGGGGGGAATGAGCAGTTCTTC	CASSDNGGGGNEQFF
TRBV6-5	TRBJ1-1	-	-	TGTGCCAGCAGTTACGCCCTGGGTGAAGAAGCTTTCTTT	CASSYALGEEAFF
TRBV7-2	TRBJ2-7	-	-	TGTGCCAGCAGCTGGTTCGGGACCGAGCAGTACTTC	CASSWFGTEQYF
TRBV30	TRBJ2-1	-	-	TGTGCCTGGACCCCAGGGGGGAGCTGGCAGTTCTTC	CAWTPGGSWQFF
TRBV5-8	TRBJ1-6	-	-	TGTGCCAGCAGCTTGGCAGGGACCGGGGTTTCACCCCTCCACTTT	CASSLAGTGVSPLHF
TRBV7-3	TRBJ1-1	-	-	TGTGCCAGCAGCTTAAACAGGAACACTGAAGCTTTCTTT	CASSLNRNTEAFF
TRBV28	TRBJ1-5	-	-	TGTGCCAGCAGTTTTTGGGGCCAGTCTAGCAATCAGCCCCAGCATTTT	CASSFWGQSSNQPQHF
TRBV5-6	TRBJ2-7	few	-	TGTGCCAGCAGCTTCACTAGCACCTACGAGCAGTACTTC	CASSFTSTYEQYF
TRBV14	TRBJ1-2	-	TRBD1	TGTGCCAGCAGCCAGAGGGACAGGCTTTACTATGGCTACACCTTC	CASSQRDRLYYGYTF
TRBV28	TRBJ1-5	-	-	TGTGCCAGCCAGTGGGGGACGGCGGTCAAAACCCAGCATTTT	CASQWGTAVKTQHF
TRBV6-1	TRBJ1-1	-	TRBD1	TGTGCCAGCAGTGAACCAGGGGGGAACACTGAAGCTTTCTTT	CASSEPGGNTEAFF
TRBV2	TRBJ2-5	-	-	TGTGCCAGCAGTGGCGGGGAGACCCAGTACTTC	CASSGGETQYF
TRBV6-1	TRBJ2-7	-	-	TGTGCCAGCAGCGTACGGCCATACGAGCAGTACTTC	CASSVRPYEQYF
TRBV5-5	TRBJ2-2	-	-	TGTGCCAGCACCCTCACTACGAACACCGGGGAGCTGTTTTTT	CASTLTTNTGELFF
TRBV4-2	TRBJ2-5	-	TRBD2	TGTGCCAGCAGCCAAGATGAAACTAGCGGGGGGGCCGGCTTCAAGACCCAGTACTTC	CASSQDETSGGAGFKTQYF
TRBV10-2	TRBJ1-5	-	TRBD1	TGCGCCAGCAGAGACGGGACAGGGGGGAATCAGCCCCAGCATTTT	CASRDGTGGNQPQHF
TRBV5-1	TRBJ1-1	-	-	TGCGCCAGCAGCTTGGCGGAACAGGTCGATGAAGCTTTCTTT	CASSLAEQVDEAFF
TRBV6-1	TRBJ2-5	-	TRBD2	TGTGCCAGCAGGGGACTAGCGGGGCAAGAGACCCAGTACTTC	CASRGLAGQETQYF